This paragraph covers one T cell receptor (beta chain) sequence. Its antigen remains unknown. This CDR3 spans 19 amino acids. Assay: immunoSEQ multiplex PCR; the TCRdb copy retains only in-frame clones and omits some. The table has some 240,000 clones, about 83% seen once; the top ten hold approximately 3%. This record comes from a study of Ad26.COV2.S vaccination and SARS-CoV-2 variants. The wider study: Donor allocation was to the COV1001 Ad26.COV2.S trial arm. Ad26.COV2.S, an intramuscular injection, was given once or twice 56 days apart. Study-level results: Vaccine recipients posted higher spike-specific TCR breadth than their placebo counterparts.

This sample's treatment: approximately 18 received Ad26.COV2.S at low or high dose, single or two shots; about 5 received placebo; per-sample allocation not given. Following the first vaccine or placebo injection, samples were taken on day 63. This rearrangement joins TRBV21-1 to TRBJ1-2. TRBV21-1 counts as a pseudogene. The sequencing here drew on peripheral blood, taken in a trial of Ad26.COV2.S vaccine versus placebo. This TCR came from a person aged 18 to 65 who received the Ad26.COV2.S COVID-19 vaccine or a placebo. The CDR3 sequence: CASSKEGSGSHPPHYGYTF. The CDR3 coding sequence is TGTGCCAGCAGCAAAGAAGGGTCCGGGAGCCACCCACCTCACTATGGCTACACCTTC.